One and the same sample provided the 25 T cell receptor beta chains below, sequenced in a study of T cells in Graves' hyperthyroidism and ophthalmopathy. The source material, RNA transcripts, was used to amplify TCR beta CDR3 regions. In the first-round RT-PCR of the TCR CDR3, the HTBI primer set was used. MiXCR, run by TCRdb on the multiplex PCR reads, gives a single entry per CDR3 protein. The repertoire holds around 610,000 distinct CDR3 sequences, with 14% to 15% as singletons. Sequenced: blood. These receptors originate from a woman aged 40 to 50 with Graves' ophthalmopathy.

This rearrangement joins TRBV18 to TRBJ1-1; D uncertain. The V gene's germline CDR1 is KGHSH and CDR2 LQKENI. This CDR3 is 14 amino acids long. Trimming took off 2 bases at V and 1 base at J, with 8 bases between the two ends. Here the CDR3 DNA reads TGTGCCAGCTCACCAATTACAACGAACACTGAAGCTTTCTTT. Translating gives CASSPITTNTEAFF. Looking up the rest from reference TRBV18 and TRBJ1-1 gives the full variable domain: NAGVMQNPRHLVRRRGQEARLRCSPMKGHSHVYWYRQLPEEGLKFMVYLQKENIIDESGMPKERFSAEFPKEGPSILRIQQVVRGDSAAYFCASSPITTNTEAFFGQGTRLTVV.

This clonotype was recorded at least ten times. CDR3 loop: CASSTGAYNSPLHF. The DNA of the CDR3 is TGTGCCAGCAGCACCGGGGCCTATAATTCACCCCTCCACTTT. This rearrangement joins TRBV7-9 to TRBJ1-6; D unclear. The CDR3 spans 14 residues. Germline assignment: CDR1 SEHNR and CDR2 FQNEAQ (reference sequence). The V and J ends lost 5 bases and 2 bases respectively, with 7 bases between them.

This clonotype was recorded many times. CDR3 sequence (DNA): TGTGCCAGCAGTAATGGGCTTGAGCAGTACTTC. It encodes CASSNGLEQYF. The V and J genes are TRBV6-1 and TRBJ2-7; D is unclear. Germline-derived CDR1 and CDR2 are MNHNS and SASEGT. Between the trimmed V and J ends, which lost 5 bases and 7 bases, there was a span of 9 bases. This CDR3 has 11 residues.

This clonotype was counted ten times or more. The rearrangement uses TRBV20-1 and TRBJ2-5, with 9 nucleotides matching TRBD1. Trimming at V came to 4 bases and at J to 1 base, leaving 1 base not matched to a gene. This CDR3 region has 13 residues. Germline CDR1 and CDR2: DFQATT and SNEGSKA (reference sequence). The CDR3, as DNA: TGCAGTGCTATGACAGGGGGCCAAGAGACCCAGTACTTC. Amino acids: CSAMTGGQETQYF.

CDR3 protein: CASSFSGSASDTQYF. CDR3 DNA sequence: TGTGCCAGCAGTTTTAGCGGGAGCGCGTCAGATACGCAGTATTTT. The chain couples TRBV28 to TRBJ2-3; 9 bases map to TRBD2. In germline, CDR1 is MDHEN, CDR2 SYDVKM. The J segment lost 4 bases and the V segment lost 3 bases, leaving 5 bases of the junction unmatched. The CDR3 runs 15 residues. Full variable domain (outside the CDR3, taken from reference TRBV28 and TRBJ2-3): DVKVTQSSRYLVKRTGEKVFLECVQDMDHENMFWYRQDPGLGLRLIYFSYDVKMKEKGDIPEGYSVSREKKERFSLILESASTNQTSMYLCASSFSGSASDTQYFGPGTRLTVL.

The chain combines TRBV7-2 with TRBJ2-2, with 11 bases fitting TRBD2. Germline V CDR1 and CDR2: SGHTA, FQGNSA. This CDR3 has 15 amino acids. J gave up 5 bases and V 5 bases, and 4 bases lay outside the gene matches. The CDR3 coding sequence is TGTGCCAGCAGCCCCTGGACTAGCGGGACCGGGGAGCTGTTTTTT. Amino acids: CASSPWTSGTGELFF. Full variable domain (outside the CDR3, taken from reference TRBV7-2 and TRBJ2-2): GAGVSQSPSNKVTEKGKDVELRCDPISGHTALYWYRQSLGQGLEFLIYFQGNSAPDKSGLPSDRFSAERTGGSVSTLTIQRTQQEDSAVYLCASSPWTSGTGELFFGEGSRLTVL.

In this sample, this clonotype turned up many times. The rearrangement links TRBV7-3 to TRBJ1-1; 9 nucleotides match TRBD1. The ends lost 2 bases at V and 8 bases at J; junction bases unmatched: 3. The CDR3 loop spans 13 amino acids. Looked up from germline, CDR1 is SGHTA and CDR2 is FQGTGA. The CDR3 DNA reads as TGTGCCAGCAGCTTACGAGGACAGGGGGAAGCTTTCTTT. As protein: CASSLRGQGEAFF.

The chain couples TRBV2 to TRBJ1-5; 8 nucleotides align to TRBD1. Germline V gives CDR1 SNHLY, CDR2 FYNNEI. With 6 bases clipped from V and 7 bases from J, the junction kept 8 bases outside the gene matches. The length of the CDR3 is 14 residues. CDR3 residues: CASSAGTGDQPQHF. Here the CDR3 DNA reads TGTGCCAGCAGCGCCGGGACAGGTGACCAGCCCCAGCATTTT.

J is TRBJ2-5 and V is TRBV5-1; TRBD1 matches at 10 bases. CDR3 length: 16 residues. Germline lookup yields CDR1 SGHRS and CDR2 YFSETQ. Trimming removed 0 bases from V and 5 bases from J; junction bases left unmatched: 7. CDR3 sequence (DNA): TGCGCCAGCAGCTTGGCGGCGACAGGGGGCTTTGAGACCCAGTACTTC. Protein sequence: CASSLAATGGFETQYF.

This clonotype has ten or more counts. The chain combines TRBV6-2 or TRBV6-3 with TRBJ2-7; TRBD2 agrees at 8 bases. The J segment lost 2 bases and the V segment lost 5 bases, leaving 5 bases of the junction unmatched. The CDR3 has 14 residues. Germline-derived CDR1 and CDR2 are MNHEY and SVGEGT. The CDR3 region is CASSPWTSTYEQYF. Here the CDR3 DNA reads TGTGCCAGCAGTCCCTGGACTAGCACCTACGAGCAGTACTTC.

The table lists this clonotype with a count of one. The chain couples TRBV6-5 to TRBJ2-5; 8 bases align to TRBD1. Trimming cost V 1 base and J 6 bases; bases outside gene matches: 4. The germline V gene has CDR1 MNHEY and CDR2 SVGAGI. The CDR3 is 14 residues long. The CDR3 region is CASSYLDRDKTQYF. The CDR3 bases are TGTGCCAGCAGTTACTTGGACAGGGACAAGACCCAGTACTTC.

This clonotype was picked up many times. The CDR3 protein is CASSLALGPDNNYEQYF. The CDR3 nucleotides are TGTGCCAGCAGCTTAGCGCTGGGACCAGATAACAACTACGAGCAGTACTTC. The chain uses TRBV7-2 and TRBJ2-7; D might be TRBD1 or TRBD2, each matching 5 bases. Trimming stripped 0 bases from V and 3 bases from J, with 18 bases between. CDR1 SGHTA and CDR2 FQGNSA come from the germline V gene. The CDR3 extends over 17 amino acids.

This clonotype has a handful of counts. The chain uses TRBV20-1 and TRBJ2-5; 10 nucleotides align to TRBD2. The germline V gene encodes CDR1 DFQATT and CDR2 SNEGSKA (reference sequence). Trimming at V came to 6 bases and at J to 1 base, leaving 5 bases not matched to a gene. This CDR3 contains 14 residues. The CDR3 spells CSAVRTSGQETQYF. The DNA of the CDR3 is TGCAGTGCCGTCCGGACTAGCGGCCAAGAGACCCAGTACTTC.

This clonotype was counted at least ten times. The CDR3 is CASSLHDRVDDEQYF. In DNA form, the CDR3 reads TGTGCCAGCAGTTTACACGACAGGGTTGATGACGAGCAGTACTTC. The chain recombines TRBV12-3 or TRBV12-4 with TRBJ2-7, with 7 bases that match TRBD1. The CDR3 has 15 residues. J was trimmed by 5 bases and V by 2 bases; bases with no gene match: 9.

This clonotype was recorded at least ten times. V gene TRBV11-2 combines with J gene TRBJ2-2, with 8 bases lining up with TRBD1. Germline values: CDR1 SGHAT, CDR2 FQNNGV. Trimming at V came to 7 bases and at J to 5 bases, leaving 9 bases not matched to a gene. The CDR3 sequence is 15 residues long. CDR3 residues: CASTKYRGDTGELFF. The CDR3 DNA sequence: TGTGCCAGCACCAAATACAGGGGGGATACCGGGGAGCTGTTTTTT.

This clonotype was found many times. The gene calls are TRBV6-2 or TRBV6-3 and TRBJ2-7; D not resolved. The CDR3 consists of 12 residues. Germline CDR1 reads MNHEY; CDR2 reads SVGEGT. The V end lost 6 bases, the J end lost 4 bases, and 10 bases lay between the germline ends. The CDR3 protein is CASRVGMYEQYF. The CDR3 nucleotides are TGTGCCAGCAGGGTTGGGATGTACGAGCAGTACTTC.

With respect to this clonotype: A much larger clone lies a single base off, so this may be a read error. This chain links TRBV6-1 with TRBJ1-2, with 7 nucleotides matching TRBD1. In germline, CDR1 is MNHNS, CDR2 SASEGT. The CDR3 is 13 amino acids. CDR3 DNA: TGTGCCAGCAGTAGACAGGGCGCCCATGGCTTCACCTTC. Protein sequence: CASSRQGAHGFTF.

A few counts support this clonotype. The chain is built from TRBV28 and TRBJ1-5, with 7 bases fitting TRBD1. The CDR3 loop spans 15 amino acids. From germline, CDR1 is MDHEN and CDR2 SYDVKM. With 2 bases clipped from V and 9 bases from J, the junction kept 10 bases outside the gene matches. As DNA, the CDR3 is TGTGCCAGCAGTTTACCACAGGGGAGTCGGGGGCCCCAGCATTTT. Its protein product is CASSLPQGSRGPQHF.

This clonotype was picked up a small number of times. One junction end does not reproduce the germline sequence, and a read error may be involved. The DNA of the CDR3 is TGTGCCAGCAGCTTAGGAATGGCGAACACTGAAGCTCTCTTT. As protein: CASSLGMANTEALF. The chain has TRBV11-2 and TRBJ1-1, with D unclear. This CDR3 has 14 residues. The germline gives CDR1 SGHAT, CDR2 FQNNGV. Full variable domain (rest looked up from reference TRBV11-2 and TRBJ1-1): EAGVAQSPRYKIIEKRQSVAFWCNPISGHATLYWYQQILGQGPKLLIQFQNNGVVDDSQLPKDRFSAERLKGVDSTLKIQPAKLEDSAVYLCASSLGMANTEALFGQGTRLTVV.

This clonotype came up many times. The chain has TRBV24-1 and TRBJ1-2, with D possibly matching TRBD1 (6 bases). V lost 8 bases to trimming and J lost 0 bases, with 15 bases between them. The CDR3 contains 15 residues. Germline V CDR1 and CDR2: KGHDR, SFDVKD. The CDR3 region has the DNA TGTGCCACCATTATGGACAGCCCAGCTAACTATGGCTACACCTTC. Protein sequence: CATIMDSPANYGYTF.

This clonotype came up many times. CDR3: CASSLIGGDTGSTEAFF. In DNA, the CDR3 is TGTGCCAGCAGCCTAATCGGAGGGGACACTGGGTCTACTGAAGCTTTCTTT. The chain uses TRBV28 and TRBJ1-1; D is perhaps TRBD1 (6 bases). Trimming took 6 bases from V and 5 from J, leaving 25 bases between them. The CDR3 loop spans 17 amino acids. Looked up from germline, CDR1 is MDHEN and CDR2 is SYDVKM.

The rearrangement links TRBV29-1 to TRBJ2-5; D is unclear. CDR1 is SQVTM, CDR2 ANQGSEA, per germline. The CDR3 extends over 14 amino acids. The germline V and J ends were trimmed by 0 bases and 7 bases, with 15 bases remaining between them. The CDR3 sequence is CSVEDETGSWTQYF. The CDR3 nucleotides read TGCAGCGTTGAAGATGAGACTGGGTCATGGACCCAGTACTTC.

This clonotype was detected ten times or more. The chain uses TRBV5-1 and TRBJ2-5, with D possibly matching TRBD1 (6 bases). V was cut by 8 bases and J by 2 bases, with 10 bases left in between. The V gene's germline CDR1 is SGHRS and CDR2 YFSETQ. The CDR3 spans 12 residues. The CDR3 sequence: CASTGSQETQYF. The DNA for the CDR3 is TGCGCCAGTACAGGGAGTCAAGAGACCCAGTACTTC.

The chain links TRBV7-9 to TRBJ2-5; 10 positions agree with TRBD2. Unmatched junction bases numbered 7, after V lost 5 bases and J lost 4 bases. Germline CDR1 is SEHNR and CDR2 is FQNEAQ (reference sequence). The CDR3 is 15 amino acids. CDR3 nucleotide sequence: TGTGCCAGCAGCGCGGGACTAGCGATGAGAGAGACCCAGTACTTC. Amino acids: CASSAGLAMRETQYF.

The genes are TRBV4-3 and TRBJ1-1, with TRBD1 identical over 8 bases. The CDR3 loop spans 15 amino acids. The ends lost 3 bases at V and 1 base at J; junction bases unmatched: 4. Germline assignment: CDR1 LGHNA and CDR2 YSLEER. The CDR3 loop is CASSHDRGENTEAFF. DNA for the CDR3: TGCGCCAGCAGCCATGACAGGGGCGAGAACACTGAAGCTTTCTTT.